Each of the 8 T cell receptor beta chains below was sequenced from the same sample in a study of blood T cell repertoires in COVID-19. The method was immunoSEQ multiplex PCR; TCRdb's version includes in-frame clones alone and lacks a portion of them. This sample has about 34,000 clones; roughly 80% occur once, and the top ten carry 3% to 3.5%. Source material: peripheral blood. These receptors all stem from a man aged 65 to 85 with COVID-19, enrolled during active disease.

CDR3: CASTKTGQGYGYTF. CDR3 bases: TGTGCCAGTACAAAAACCGGACAGGGATATGGCTACACCTTC. The V call is TRBV19, the J call TRBJ1-2; TRBD1 agrees at 8 bases. This CDR3 comprises 14 residues. Losses at the gene ends were 7 bases for V and 5 bases for J; bases not matched to a gene: 9. Germline V gene sequence: CDR1 LNHDA, CDR2 SQIVND (reference sequence).

The CDR3 here is CASSLGYGTGTFSGNTIYF. CDR3 nucleotides: TGTGCCAGCAGCTTAGGGTACGGGACAGGGACCTTCTCTGGAAACACCATATATTTT. This sequence joins TRBV7-2 and TRBJ1-3, with 9 bases matching TRBD1. The J segment lost 0 bases and the V segment lost 1 base, leaving 10 bases of the junction unmatched. This CDR3 region has 19 residues. The germline gives CDR1 SGHTA, CDR2 FQGNSA.

The genes are TRBV28 and TRBJ1-1; 10 nucleotides match TRBD1. V shed 8 bases and J 5 bases; nucleotides not matched to a gene: 2. CDR1 and CDR2 from the germline V gene are MDHEN and SYDVKM. The length of the CDR3 is 12 residues. Written as DNA, the CDR3 is TGTGCCAGCGACAGGGGGCAAACTGAAGCTTTCTTT. As protein: CASDRGQTEAFF.

The CDR3 spells CSVDGGGTYEQYF. Here the CDR3 DNA reads TGCAGCGTTGACGGCGGGGGAACCTACGAGCAGTACTTC. The chain has TRBV29-1 and TRBJ2-7; 7 bases fit TRBD2. V lost 3 bases and J lost 2; bases outside the gene matches: 4. The CDR3 has 13 amino acids. Looked up from germline, CDR1 is SQVTM and CDR2 is ANQGSEA.

The chain employs TRBV27 and TRBJ2-2, with 14 bases identical to TRBD2. The CDR3 length is 21 residues. The V gene's germline CDR1 is MNHEY and CDR2 SMNVEV (reference sequence). V gave up 6 bases and J gave up 4 bases; unmatched junction bases: 19. The CDR3 is CASRPYAQTSGRGAGTGELFF. As DNA, the CDR3 is TGTGCCAGCAGACCCTACGCCCAGACTAGCGGGAGGGGCGCGGGCACCGGGGAGCTGTTTTTT.

The chain couples TRBV13 to TRBJ2-1; 8 nucleotides line up with TRBD1. The CDR3 length is 14 residues. J was trimmed by 7 bases and V by 5 bases; bases with no gene match: 7. Germline V gene lookup returns CDR1 PRHDT and CDR2 FYEKMQ (reference sequence). CDR3 sequence: CASSRRTGRNEQFF. In DNA, the CDR3 is TGTGCCAGCAGCAGACGGACAGGGCGTAATGAGCAGTTCTTC.

The rearrangement joins TRBV18 to TRBJ2-2; a possible D gene is TRBD2 (5 bases). Trimming took off 3 bases at V and 1 base at J, with 12 bases between the two ends. CDR1 and CDR2 (germline): KGHSH, LQKENI. This CDR3 comprises 16 residues. The DNA for the CDR3 is TGTGCCAGCTCACCTCAGCGGACGGGGAACACCGGGGAGCTGTTTTTT. This encodes CASSPQRTGNTGELFF.

The chain uses TRBV27 and TRBJ2-3; 8 nucleotides line up with TRBD1. This CDR3 region has 14 residues. V dropped 6 bases and J dropped 5; count of bases not matched to a gene: 7. Per germline, CDR1 MNHEY and CDR2 SMNVEV (reference sequence). This chain's CDR3 is CASRRQGKGDTQYF. The CDR3 DNA reads TGTGCCAGCAGACGACAGGGGAAGGGAGATACGCAGTATTTT.